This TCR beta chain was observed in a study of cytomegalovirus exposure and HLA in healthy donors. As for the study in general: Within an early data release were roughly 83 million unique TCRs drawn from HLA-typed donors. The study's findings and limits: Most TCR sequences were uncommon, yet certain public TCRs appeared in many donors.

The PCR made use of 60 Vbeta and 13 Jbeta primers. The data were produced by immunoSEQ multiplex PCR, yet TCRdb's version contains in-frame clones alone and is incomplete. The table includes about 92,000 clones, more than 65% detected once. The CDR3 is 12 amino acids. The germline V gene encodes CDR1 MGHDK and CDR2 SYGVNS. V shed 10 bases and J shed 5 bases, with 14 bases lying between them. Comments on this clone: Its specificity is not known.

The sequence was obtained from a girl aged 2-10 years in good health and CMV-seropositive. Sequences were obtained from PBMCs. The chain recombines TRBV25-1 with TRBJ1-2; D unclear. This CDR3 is CATHRSEYGYTF. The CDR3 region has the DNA TGTGCCACCCATAGGAGTGAGTATGGCTACACCTTC.